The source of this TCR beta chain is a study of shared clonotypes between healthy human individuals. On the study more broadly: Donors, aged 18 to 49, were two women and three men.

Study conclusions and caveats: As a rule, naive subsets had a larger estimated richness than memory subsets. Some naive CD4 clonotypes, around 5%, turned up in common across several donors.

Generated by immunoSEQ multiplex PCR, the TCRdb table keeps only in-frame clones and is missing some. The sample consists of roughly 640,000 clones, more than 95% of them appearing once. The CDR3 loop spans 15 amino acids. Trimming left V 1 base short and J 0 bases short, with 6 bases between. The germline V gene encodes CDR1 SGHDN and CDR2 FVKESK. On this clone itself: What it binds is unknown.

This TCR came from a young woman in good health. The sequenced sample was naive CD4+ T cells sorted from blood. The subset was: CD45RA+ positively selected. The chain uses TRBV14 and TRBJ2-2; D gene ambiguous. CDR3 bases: TGTGCCAGCAGCCAAGTCGTTACGAACACCGGGGAGCTGTTTTTT. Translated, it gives CASSQVVTNTGELFF.